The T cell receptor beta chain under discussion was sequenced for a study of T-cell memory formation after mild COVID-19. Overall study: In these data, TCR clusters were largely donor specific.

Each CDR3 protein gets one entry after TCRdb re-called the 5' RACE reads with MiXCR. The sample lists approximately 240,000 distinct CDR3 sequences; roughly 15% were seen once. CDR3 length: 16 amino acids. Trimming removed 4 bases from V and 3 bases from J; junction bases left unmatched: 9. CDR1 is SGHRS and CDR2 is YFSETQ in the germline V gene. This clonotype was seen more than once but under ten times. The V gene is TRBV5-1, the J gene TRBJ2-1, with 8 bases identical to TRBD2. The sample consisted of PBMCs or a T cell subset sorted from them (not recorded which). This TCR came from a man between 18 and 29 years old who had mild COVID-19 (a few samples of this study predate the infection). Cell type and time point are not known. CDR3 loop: CASSIGLAEGYNEQFF. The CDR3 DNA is TGCGCCAGCAGCATCGGACTAGCTGAGGGCTACAATGAGCAGTTCTTC.